In this sample, the clone carrying this T cell receptor (beta chain) turned up many times. The target antigen is unknown. Germline V lookup: CDR1 MNHNS, CDR2 SASEGT. V shed 5 bases and J 6 bases; nucleotides not matched to a gene: 7. The CDR3 runs to 15 residues. TCR beta CDR3 regions were amplified from RNA transcripts. HTBI primers were employed in a first-round RT-PCR of the TCR CDR3. Each CDR3 protein gets one entry after TCRdb re-called the multiplex PCR reads with MiXCR. The sample contains 270,000 or so distinct CDR3 sequences, about 25% of which appear only once. Uncontrolled infection, other autoimmune disease, pregnancy and lactation each barred patients from inclusion. The blood sample predates any ophthalmopathy symptoms, coming from first hyperthyroidism diagnosis. This sample was included in a study of T cells in Graves' hyperthyroidism and ophthalmopathy. The study, taken as a whole, reports: A model using 13 V-J features told ophthalmopathy apart from stable hyperthyroidism. Most thyroid clonotypes that were expanded above 0.001 also turned up in blood.

The source material was blood. This receptor was obtained from a man aged 35 to 55 with Graves' hyperthyroidism that later progressed to Graves' ophthalmopathy. The rearrangement joins TRBV6-1 to TRBJ1-6; 7 bases are a match to TRBD1. The CDR3 DNA sequence: TGTGCCAGCAGTCCGCCGGGACAGCCTAATTCACCCCTCCACTTT. Translated, it gives CASSPPGQPNSPLHF.